This entry lists 3 T cell receptor beta chains sequenced from one sample in a study of cytomegalovirus exposure and HLA in healthy donors. Researchers ran the PCR with 60 Vbeta and 13 Jbeta primers. The table came from immunoSEQ multiplex PCR; TCRdb's copy has only in-frame clones and leaves some out. The sample's table shows tens of thousands of clones. Sequencing was carried out using PBMCs. The receptors come from a woman aged 40 to 50 in good health and CMV-seronegative.

The rearrangement links TRBV6-5 to TRBJ2-3; 8 bases fit TRBD1. The CDR3 totals 16 residues. CDR1 and CDR2 (germline): MNHEY, SVGAGI. Losses at the gene ends were 4 bases for V and 2 bases for J; bases not matched to a gene: 8. CDR3 nucleotide sequence: TGTGCCAGCAGTTTGCGGACAGGGACCTACACAGATACGCAGTATTTT. Its translation: CASSLRTGTYTDTQYF.

This chain connects TRBV4-2 to TRBJ2-3; 7 nucleotides agree with TRBD2. This CDR3 has 15 residues. Unmatched junction bases numbered 6, after V lost 4 bases and J lost 2 bases. Per germline, CDR1 LGHNA and CDR2 YNFKEQ. The DNA for the CDR3 is TGTGCCAGCAGCCCGGAAGGGGACTACACAGATACGCAGTATTTT. Translation gives CASSPEGDYTDTQYF.

The chain combines TRBV7-2 with TRBJ2-7; D gene unclear. Germline CDR1 and CDR2: SGHTA and FQGNSA. V was cut by 5 bases and J by 6 bases, with 11 bases left in between. The CDR3 contains 12 residues. CDR3 sequence: CASSQTSSEQYF. The CDR3 bases are TGTGCCAGCAGCCAGACATCGAGCGAGCAGTACTTC.